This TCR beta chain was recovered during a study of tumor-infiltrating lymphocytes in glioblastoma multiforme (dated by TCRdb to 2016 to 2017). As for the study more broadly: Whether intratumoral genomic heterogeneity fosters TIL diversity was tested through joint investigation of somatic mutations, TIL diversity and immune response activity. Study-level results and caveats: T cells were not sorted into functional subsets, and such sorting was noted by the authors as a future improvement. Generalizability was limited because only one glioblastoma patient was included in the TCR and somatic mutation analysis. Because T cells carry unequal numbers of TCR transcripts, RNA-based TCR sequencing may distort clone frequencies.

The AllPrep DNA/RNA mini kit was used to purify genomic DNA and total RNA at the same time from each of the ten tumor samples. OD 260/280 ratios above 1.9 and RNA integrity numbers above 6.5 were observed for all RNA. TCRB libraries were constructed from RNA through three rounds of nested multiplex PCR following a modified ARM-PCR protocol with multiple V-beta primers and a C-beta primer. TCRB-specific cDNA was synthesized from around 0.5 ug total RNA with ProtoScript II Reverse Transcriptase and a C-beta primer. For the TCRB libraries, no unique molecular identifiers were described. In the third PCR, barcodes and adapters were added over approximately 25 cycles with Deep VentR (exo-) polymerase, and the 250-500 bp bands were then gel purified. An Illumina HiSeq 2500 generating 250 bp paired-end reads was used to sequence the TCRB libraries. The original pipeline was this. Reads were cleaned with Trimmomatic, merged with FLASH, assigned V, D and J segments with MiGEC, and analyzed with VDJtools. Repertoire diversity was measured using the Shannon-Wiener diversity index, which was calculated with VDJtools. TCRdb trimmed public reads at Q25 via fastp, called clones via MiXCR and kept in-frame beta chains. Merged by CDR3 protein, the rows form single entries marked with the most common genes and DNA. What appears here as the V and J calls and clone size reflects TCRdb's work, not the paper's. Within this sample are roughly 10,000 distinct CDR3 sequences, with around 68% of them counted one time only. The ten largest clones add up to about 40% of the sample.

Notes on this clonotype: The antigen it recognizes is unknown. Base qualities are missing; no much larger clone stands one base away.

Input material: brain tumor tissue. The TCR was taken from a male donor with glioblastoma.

For the CDR3, the sequence is CASLGLDPGELFF. In nucleotides, the sequence is TGTGCCAGCTTAGGTCTAGATCCCGGGGAGCTGTTTTTT. The V and J genes are TRBV11-2 and TRBJ2-2; the D gene is unclear. There are 13 amino acids in the CDR3, from cysteine to phenylalanine inclusive. Left in the record is the CDR3 DNA by itself, 39 bases read in frame from the first base. CDR1 is given as SGHAT and CDR2 as FQNNGV, both from the germline V gene. V loses 8 bases, J loses 6 bases, and the germline ends lie 13 bases apart.